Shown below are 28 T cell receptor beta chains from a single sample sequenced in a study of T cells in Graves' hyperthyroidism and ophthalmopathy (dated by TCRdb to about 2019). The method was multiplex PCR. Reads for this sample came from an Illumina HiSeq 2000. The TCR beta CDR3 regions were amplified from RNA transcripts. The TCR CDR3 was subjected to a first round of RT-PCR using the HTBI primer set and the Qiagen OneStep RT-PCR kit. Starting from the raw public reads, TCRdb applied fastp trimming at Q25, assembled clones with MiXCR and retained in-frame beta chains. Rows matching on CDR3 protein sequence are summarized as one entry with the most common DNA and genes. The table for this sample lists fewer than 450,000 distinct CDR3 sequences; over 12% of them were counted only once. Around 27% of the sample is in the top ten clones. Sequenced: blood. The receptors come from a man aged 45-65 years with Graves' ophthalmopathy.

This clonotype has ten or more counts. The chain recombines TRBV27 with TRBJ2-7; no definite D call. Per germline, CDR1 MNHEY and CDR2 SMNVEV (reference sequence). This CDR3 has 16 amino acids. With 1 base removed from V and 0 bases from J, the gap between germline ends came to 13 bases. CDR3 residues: CASSLYGSSLSYEQYF. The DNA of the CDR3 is TGTGCCAGCAGTTTATATGGATCGAGCCTCTCCTACGAGCAGTACTTC.

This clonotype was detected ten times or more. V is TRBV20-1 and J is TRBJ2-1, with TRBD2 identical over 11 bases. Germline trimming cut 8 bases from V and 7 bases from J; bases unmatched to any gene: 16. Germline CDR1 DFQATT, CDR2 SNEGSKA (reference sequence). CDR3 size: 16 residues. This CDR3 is CSTLPPLAGVGNEQFF. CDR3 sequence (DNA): TGCAGTACCCTTCCCCCACTAGCGGGAGTTGGGAATGAGCAGTTCTTC.

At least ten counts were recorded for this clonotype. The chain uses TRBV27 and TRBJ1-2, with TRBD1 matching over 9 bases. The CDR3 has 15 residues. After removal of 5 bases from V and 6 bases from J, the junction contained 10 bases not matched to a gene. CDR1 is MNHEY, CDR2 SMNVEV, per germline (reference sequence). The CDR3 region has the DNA TGTGCCAGCAGTGGAATCGGGGACAGGGTGGATGGCTACACCTTC. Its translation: CASSGIGDRVDGYTF.

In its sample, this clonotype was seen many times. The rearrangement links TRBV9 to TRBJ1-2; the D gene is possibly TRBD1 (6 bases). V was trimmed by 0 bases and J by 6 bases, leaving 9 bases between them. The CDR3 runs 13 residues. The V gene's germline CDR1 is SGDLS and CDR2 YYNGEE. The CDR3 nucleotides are TGTGCCAGCAGCGTAGCCCCAGGGGATGGCTACACCTTC. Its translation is CASSVAPGDGYTF.

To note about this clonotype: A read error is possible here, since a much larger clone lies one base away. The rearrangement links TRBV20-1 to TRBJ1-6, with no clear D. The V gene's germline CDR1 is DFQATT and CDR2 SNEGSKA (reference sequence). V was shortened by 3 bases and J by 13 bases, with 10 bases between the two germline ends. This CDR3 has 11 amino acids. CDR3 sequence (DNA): TGCAGTGCTAGCCAGGATGGGCCCCTCCACTTT. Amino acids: CSASQDGPLHF.

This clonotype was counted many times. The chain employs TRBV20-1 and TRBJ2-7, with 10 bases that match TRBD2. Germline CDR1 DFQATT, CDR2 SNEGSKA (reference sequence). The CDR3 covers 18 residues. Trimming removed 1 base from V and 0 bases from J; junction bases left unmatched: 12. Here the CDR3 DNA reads TGCAGTGCTAGAGGATTTTTTCAAGCGGGAGGGCCCTCCTACGAGCAGTACTTC. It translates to CSARGFFQAGGPSYEQYF.

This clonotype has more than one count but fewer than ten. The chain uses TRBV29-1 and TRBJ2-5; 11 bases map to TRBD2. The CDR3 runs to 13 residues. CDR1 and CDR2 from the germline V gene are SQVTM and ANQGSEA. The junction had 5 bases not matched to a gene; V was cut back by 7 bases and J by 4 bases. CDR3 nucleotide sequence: TGCAGCGGTAGCGGGAGGGCCTCAGAGACCCAGTACTTC. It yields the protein CSGSGRASETQYF.

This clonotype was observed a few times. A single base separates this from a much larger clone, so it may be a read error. CDR3 in amino acids: CAWSQDSYNSPLRF. CDR3 bases: TGTGCCTGGAGCCAGGACTCCTATAATTCACCCCTCCGCTTT. The chain carries TRBV30 and TRBJ1-6, with D uncertain. The CDR3 runs to 14 residues. The V gene's germline CDR1 is GTSNPN and CDR2 SVGIG (reference sequence).

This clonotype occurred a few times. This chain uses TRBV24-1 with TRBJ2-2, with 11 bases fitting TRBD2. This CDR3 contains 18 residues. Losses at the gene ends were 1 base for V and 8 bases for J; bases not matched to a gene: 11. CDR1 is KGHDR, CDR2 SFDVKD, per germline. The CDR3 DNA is TGTGCCACCAGTGATTTCGTCGGGACTAGCGGTGTTTCTGGGGAGCTGTTTTTT. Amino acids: CATSDFVGTSGVSGELFF.

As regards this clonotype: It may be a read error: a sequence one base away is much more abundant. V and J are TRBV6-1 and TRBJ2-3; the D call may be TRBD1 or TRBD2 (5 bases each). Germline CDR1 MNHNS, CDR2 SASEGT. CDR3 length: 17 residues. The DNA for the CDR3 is TGTGCCAGCAGTATATATGCCGGGTCCCCGAGGGGAGATGCGCAGTATTTT. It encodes CASSIYAGSPRGDAQYF.

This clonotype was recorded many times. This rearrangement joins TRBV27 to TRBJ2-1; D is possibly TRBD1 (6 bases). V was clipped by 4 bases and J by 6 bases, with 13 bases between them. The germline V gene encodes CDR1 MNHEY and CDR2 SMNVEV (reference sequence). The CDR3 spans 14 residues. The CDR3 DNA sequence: TGTGCCAGCAGTTCATGGCCAGGGGTCAATGAGCAGTTCTTC. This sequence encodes CASSSWPGVNEQFF.

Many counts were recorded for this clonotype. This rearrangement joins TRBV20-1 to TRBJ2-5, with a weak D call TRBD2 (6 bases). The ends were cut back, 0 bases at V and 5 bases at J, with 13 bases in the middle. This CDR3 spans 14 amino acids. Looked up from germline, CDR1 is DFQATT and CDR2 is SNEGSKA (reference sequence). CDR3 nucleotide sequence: TGCAGTGCTAGAGATAATGCGGGACCGGAGACCCAGTACTTC. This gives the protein CSARDNAGPETQYF.

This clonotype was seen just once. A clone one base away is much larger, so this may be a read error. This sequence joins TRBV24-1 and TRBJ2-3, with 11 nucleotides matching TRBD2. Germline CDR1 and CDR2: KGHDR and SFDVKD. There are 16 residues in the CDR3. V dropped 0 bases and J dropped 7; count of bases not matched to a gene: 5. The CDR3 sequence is CATSDLTSGRAYTQYF. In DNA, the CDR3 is TGTGCCACCAGTGATTTGACTAGCGGGAGAGCATATACGCAGTATTTT.

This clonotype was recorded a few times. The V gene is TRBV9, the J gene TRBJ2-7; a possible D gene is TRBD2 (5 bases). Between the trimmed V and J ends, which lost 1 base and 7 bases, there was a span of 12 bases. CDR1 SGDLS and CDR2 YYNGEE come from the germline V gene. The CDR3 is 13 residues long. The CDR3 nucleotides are TGTGCCAGCAGCGTACAGAGGGATGGTGAGCAGTACTTC. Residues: CASSVQRDGEQYF.

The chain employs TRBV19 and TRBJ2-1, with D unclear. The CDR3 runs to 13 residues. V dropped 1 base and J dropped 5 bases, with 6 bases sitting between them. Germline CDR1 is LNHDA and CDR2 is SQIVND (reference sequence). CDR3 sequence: CASSIGLNNEQFF. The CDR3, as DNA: TGTGCCAGTAGTATAGGGTTGAACAATGAGCAGTTCTTC.

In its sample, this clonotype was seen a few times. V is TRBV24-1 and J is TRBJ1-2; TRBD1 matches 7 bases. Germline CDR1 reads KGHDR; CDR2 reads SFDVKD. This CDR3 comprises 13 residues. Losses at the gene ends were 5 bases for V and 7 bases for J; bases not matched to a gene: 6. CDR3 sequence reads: CATSAEGARGYTF. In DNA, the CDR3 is TGTGCCACCAGTGCAGAGGGGGCGCGTGGCTACACCTTC.

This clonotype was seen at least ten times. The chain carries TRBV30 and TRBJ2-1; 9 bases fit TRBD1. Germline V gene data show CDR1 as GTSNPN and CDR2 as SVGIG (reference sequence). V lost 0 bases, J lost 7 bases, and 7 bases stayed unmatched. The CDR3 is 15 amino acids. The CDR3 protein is CAWSVSGTGSNEQFF. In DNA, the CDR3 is TGTGCCTGGAGTGTATCAGGGACAGGGAGTAATGAGCAGTTCTTC. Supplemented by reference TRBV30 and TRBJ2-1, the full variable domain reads SQTIHQWPATLVQPVGSPLSLECTVEGTSNPNLYWYRQAAGRGLQLLFYSVGIGQISSEVPQNLSASRPQDRQFILSSKKLLLSDSGFYLCAWSVSGTGSNEQFFGPGTRLTVL.

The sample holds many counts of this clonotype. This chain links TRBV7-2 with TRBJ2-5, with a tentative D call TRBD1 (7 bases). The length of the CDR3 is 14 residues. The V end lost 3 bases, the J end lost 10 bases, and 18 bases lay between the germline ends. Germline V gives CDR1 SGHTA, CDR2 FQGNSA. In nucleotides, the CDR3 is TGTGCCAGCAGCTTTCGGACAGGAGGGGCCGACCAGTACTTC. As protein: CASSFRTGGADQYF.

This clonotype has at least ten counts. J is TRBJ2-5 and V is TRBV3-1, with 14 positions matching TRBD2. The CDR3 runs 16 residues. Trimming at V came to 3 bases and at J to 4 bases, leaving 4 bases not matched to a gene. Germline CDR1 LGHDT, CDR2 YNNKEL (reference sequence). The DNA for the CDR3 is TGTGCCAGCAGCCACCTCGGACTAGCGGGAGGAGAGACCCAGTACTTC. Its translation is CASSHLGLAGGETQYF.

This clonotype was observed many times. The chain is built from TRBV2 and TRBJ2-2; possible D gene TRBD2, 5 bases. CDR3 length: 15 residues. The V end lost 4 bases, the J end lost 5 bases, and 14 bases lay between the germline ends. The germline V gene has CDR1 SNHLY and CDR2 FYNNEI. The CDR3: CASSGTAGWTGELFF. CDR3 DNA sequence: TGTGCCAGCAGTGGGACTGCCGGGTGGACCGGGGAGCTGTTTTTT.

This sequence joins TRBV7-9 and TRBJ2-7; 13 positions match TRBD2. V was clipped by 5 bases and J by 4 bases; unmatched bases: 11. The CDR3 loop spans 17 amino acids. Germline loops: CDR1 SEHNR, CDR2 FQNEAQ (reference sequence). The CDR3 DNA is TGTGCCAGCAGCCTCCGACGACTAGCGGGGGGCGGATACGAGCAGTACTTC. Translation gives CASSLRRLAGGGYEQYF.

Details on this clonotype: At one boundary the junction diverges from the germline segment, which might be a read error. The CDR3 DNA is TGTGCGAGCAGCTTGGATCGGACAGGGTTGGGAGATACGCAGTATTTT. Protein sequence: CASSLDRTGLGDTQYF. The chain has TRBV5-5 and TRBJ2-3, with 8 bases fitting TRBD1. Germline CDR1 reads SGHKS; CDR2 reads YYEKEE (reference sequence). This CDR3 contains 16 residues.

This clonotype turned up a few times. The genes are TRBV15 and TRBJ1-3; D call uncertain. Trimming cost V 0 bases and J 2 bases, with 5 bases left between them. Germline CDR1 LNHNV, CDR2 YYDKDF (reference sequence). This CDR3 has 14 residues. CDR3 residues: CATSRDNTGNTIYF. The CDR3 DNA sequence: TGTGCCACCAGCAGAGATAATACTGGAAACACCATATATTTT.

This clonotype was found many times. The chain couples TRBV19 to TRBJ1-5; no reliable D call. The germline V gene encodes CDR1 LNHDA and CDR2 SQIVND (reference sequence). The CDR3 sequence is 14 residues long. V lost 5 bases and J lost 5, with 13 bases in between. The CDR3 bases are TGTGCCAGTAGTGCGCAGGACCGAGATCAGCCCCAGCATTTT. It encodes CASSAQDRDQPQHF.

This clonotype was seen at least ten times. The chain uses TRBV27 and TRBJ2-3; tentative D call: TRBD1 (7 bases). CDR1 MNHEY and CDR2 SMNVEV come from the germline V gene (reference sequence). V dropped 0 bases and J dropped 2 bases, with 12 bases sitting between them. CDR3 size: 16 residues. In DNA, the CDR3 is TGTGCCAGCAGTTTATCGCGCAGGGGGGTCACAGATACGCAGTATTTT. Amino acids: CASSLSRRGVTDTQYF.

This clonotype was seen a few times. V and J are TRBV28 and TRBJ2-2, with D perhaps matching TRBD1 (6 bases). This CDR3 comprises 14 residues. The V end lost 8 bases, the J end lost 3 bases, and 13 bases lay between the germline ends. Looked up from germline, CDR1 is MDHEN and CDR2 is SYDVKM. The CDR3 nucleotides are TGTGCCAGCGAGCTAACAGGGTACACCGGGGAGCTGTTTTTT. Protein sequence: CASELTGYTGELFF.

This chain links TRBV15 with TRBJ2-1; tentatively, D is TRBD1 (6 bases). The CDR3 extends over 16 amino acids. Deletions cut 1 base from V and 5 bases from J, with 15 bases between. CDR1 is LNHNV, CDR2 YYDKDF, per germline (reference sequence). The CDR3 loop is CATSRVTDSLNNEQFF. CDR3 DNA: TGTGCCACCAGCAGAGTGACGGACAGCCTAAACAATGAGCAGTTCTTC.

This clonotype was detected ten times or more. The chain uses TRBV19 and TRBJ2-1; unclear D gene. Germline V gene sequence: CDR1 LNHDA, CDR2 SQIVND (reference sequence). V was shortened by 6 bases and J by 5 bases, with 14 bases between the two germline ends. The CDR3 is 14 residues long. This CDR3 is CASRDRARNNEQFF. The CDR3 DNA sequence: TGTGCCAGTAGGGACCGGGCAAGGAACAATGAGCAGTTCTTC.